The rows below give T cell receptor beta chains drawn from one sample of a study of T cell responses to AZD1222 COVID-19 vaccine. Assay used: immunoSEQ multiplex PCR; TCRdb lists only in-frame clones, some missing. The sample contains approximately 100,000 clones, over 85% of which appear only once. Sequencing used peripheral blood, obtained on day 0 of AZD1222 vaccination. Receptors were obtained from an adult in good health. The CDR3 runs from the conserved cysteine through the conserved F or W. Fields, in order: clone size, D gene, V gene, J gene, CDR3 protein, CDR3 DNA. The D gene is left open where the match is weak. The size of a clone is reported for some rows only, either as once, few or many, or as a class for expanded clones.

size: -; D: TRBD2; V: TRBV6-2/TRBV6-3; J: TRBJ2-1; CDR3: CASSYGTSDYNEQFF; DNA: TGTGCCAGCAGTTACGGGACTAGCGACTACAATGAGCAGTTCTTC
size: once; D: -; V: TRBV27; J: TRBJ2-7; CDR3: CASSLDRSFIYEQYF; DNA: TGTGCCAGCAGTTTGGACCGCAGTTTTATCTACGAGCAGTACTTC
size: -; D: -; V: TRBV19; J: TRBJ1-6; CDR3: CASSGGGGSVVDLLHF; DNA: TGTGCCAGCTCAGGTGGAGGGGGGAGTGTTGTAGACCTTCTCCACTTT
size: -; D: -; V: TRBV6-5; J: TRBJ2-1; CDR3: CASSYSWGGGYNEQFF; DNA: TGTGCCAGCAGTTACTCTTGGGGGGGCGGCTACAATGAGCAGTTCTTC
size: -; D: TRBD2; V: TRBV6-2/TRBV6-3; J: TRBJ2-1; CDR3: CASSRLAGDLEQFF; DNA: TGTGCCAGCAGTCGACTAGCGGGAGACCTTGAGCAGTTCTTC
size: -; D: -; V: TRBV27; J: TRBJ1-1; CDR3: CASSKPFSGKMNTEAFF; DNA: TGTGCCAGCAGTAAACCGTTTTCGGGGAAGATGAACACTGAAGCTTTCTTT
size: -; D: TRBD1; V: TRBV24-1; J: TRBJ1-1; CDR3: CATSEGGQGNTEAFF; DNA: TGTGCCACCAGTGAAGGAGGACAGGGGAACACTGAAGCTTTCTTT
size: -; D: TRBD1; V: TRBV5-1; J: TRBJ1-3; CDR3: CASSNSGTGAGNTIYF; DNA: TGCGCCAGCAGCAACTCCGGGACAGGAGCTGGAAACACCATATATTTT
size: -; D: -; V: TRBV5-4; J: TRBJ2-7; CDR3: CASSPSQQTHSYEQYF; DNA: TGTGCCAGCAGCCCCTCCCAGCAGACACACTCCTACGAGCAGTACTTC
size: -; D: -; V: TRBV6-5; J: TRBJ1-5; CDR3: CASRFEENSNQPQHF; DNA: TGTGCCAGCAGATTTGAGGAGAATAGCAATCAGCCCCAGCATTTT
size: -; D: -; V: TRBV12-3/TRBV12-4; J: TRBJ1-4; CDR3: CASKSGTLTKLFF; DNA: TGTGCCAGCAAATCCGGGACCCTGACCAAACTGTTTTTT
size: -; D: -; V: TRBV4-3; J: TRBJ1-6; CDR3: CASSQDRAYSPLHF; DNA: TGCGCCAGCAGCCAAGACAGGGCTTATTCACCCCTCCACTTT
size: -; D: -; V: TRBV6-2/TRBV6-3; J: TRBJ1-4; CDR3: CASSYSPENEKLFF; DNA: TGTGCCAGCAGTTACTCGCCGGAGAATGAAAAACTGTTTTTT
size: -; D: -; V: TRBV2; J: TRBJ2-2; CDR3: CASSERVRNTGELFF; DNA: TGTGCCAGCAGTGAACGGGTCCGCAACACCGGGGAGCTGTTTTTT
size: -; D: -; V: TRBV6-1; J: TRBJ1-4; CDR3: CASSAKLSRGGLGEKLFF; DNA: TGTGCCAGCAGTGCTAAGTTGTCCAGGGGCGGATTGGGTGAAAAACTGTTTTTT
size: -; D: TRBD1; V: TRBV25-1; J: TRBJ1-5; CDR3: CASSAMGQGNQPQHF; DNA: TGTGCCAGCAGTGCAATGGGACAGGGGAATCAGCCCCAGCATTTT
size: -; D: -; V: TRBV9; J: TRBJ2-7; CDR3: CASSVGQGDEQYF; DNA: TGTGCCAGCAGCGTGGGTCAGGGTGACGAGCAGTACTTC
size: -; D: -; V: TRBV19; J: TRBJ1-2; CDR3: CASTPGHLARGYTF; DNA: TGTGCCAGTACGCCGGGACACCTCGCTAGGGGCTACACCTTC
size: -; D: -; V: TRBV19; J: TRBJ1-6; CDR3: CASSIQGGSPLHF; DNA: TGTGCCAGTAGTATCCAGGGAGGCTCACCCCTCCACTTT
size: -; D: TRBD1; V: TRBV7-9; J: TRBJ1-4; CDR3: CASIETGGIREKLFF; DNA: TGTGCCAGCATCGAGACAGGGGGAATAAGGGAAAAACTGTTTTTT
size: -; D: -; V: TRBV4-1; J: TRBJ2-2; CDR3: CASSQVGGRTGELFF; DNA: TGCGCCAGCAGCCAAGTGGGAGGTCGCACCGGGGAGCTGTTTTTT
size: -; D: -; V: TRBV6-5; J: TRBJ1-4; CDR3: CASSYGPGATNEKLFF; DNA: TGTGCCAGCAGTTACGGCCCAGGGGCAACTAATGAAAAACTGTTTTTT
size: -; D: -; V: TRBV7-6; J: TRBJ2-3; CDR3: CASSLGGGQVDTQYF; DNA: TGTGCCAGCAGCTTAGGGGGGGGCCAGGTAGATACGCAGTATTTT
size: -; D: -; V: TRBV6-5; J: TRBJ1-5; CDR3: CASSPDRNNQPQHF; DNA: TGTGCCAGCAGTCCCGACAGGAACAATCAGCCCCAGCATTTT
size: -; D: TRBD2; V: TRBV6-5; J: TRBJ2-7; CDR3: CASTPIGLAGTEQYF; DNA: TGTGCCAGCACTCCAATAGGGCTAGCGGGGACCGAGCAGTACTTC
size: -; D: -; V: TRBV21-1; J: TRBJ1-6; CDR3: CASSTTHRIRPGDRGGLSLHF; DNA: TGTGCCAGCAGCACTACACACCGGATTAGACCTGGGGACAGGGGTGGATTGTCCCTCCACTTT
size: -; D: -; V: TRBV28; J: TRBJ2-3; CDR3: CASSLVPDTQYF; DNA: TGTGCCAGCAGTTTAGTGCCAGATACGCAGTATTTT
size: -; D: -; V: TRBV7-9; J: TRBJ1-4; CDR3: CATPTTAEKLFF; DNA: TGTGCCACCCCGACCACTGCTGAAAAACTGTTTTTT
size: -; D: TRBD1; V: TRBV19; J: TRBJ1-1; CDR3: CASSPDRGNTEAFF; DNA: TGTGCCAGTAGTCCGGACAGGGGGAACACTGAAGCTTTCTTT
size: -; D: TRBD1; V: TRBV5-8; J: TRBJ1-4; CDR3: CASSRDRAWDEKLFF; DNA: TGTGCCAGCAGCCGGGACAGGGCTTGGGATGAAAAACTGTTTTTT
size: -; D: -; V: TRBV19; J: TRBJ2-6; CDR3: CASSIALWTAGANVLTF; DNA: TGTGCCAGTAGTATAGCCCTCTGGACAGCTGGGGCCAACGTCCTGACTTTC
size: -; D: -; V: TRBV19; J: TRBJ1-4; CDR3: CASSPIITTNEKLFF; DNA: TGTGCCAGTAGTCCTATCATCACAACTAATGAAAAACTGTTTTTT
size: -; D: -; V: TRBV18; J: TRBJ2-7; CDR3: CASSPPRQSTYEQYF; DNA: TGTGCCAGCTCACCACCGCGGCAGTCGACCTACGAGCAGTACTTC
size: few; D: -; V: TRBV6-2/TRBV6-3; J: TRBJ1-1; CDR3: CASSPPVSEAFF; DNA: TGTGCCAGCAGCCCCCCGGTATCTGAAGCTTTCTTT
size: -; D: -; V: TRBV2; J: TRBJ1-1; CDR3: CASSEGVTEAFF; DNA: TGTGCCAGCAGTGAGGGGGTCACTGAAGCTTTCTTT
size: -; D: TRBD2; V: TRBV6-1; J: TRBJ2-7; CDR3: CASSEVAGASYEQYF; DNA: TGTGCCAGCAGTGAAGTAGCGGGAGCTTCCTACGAGCAGTACTTC
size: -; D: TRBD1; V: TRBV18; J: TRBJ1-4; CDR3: CASTGGGYEKLFF; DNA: TGTGCCAGCACAGGGGGTGGATATGAAAAACTGTTTTTT
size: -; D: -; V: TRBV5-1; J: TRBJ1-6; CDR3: CASSITSTNSPLHF; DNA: TGCGCCAGCAGCATTACAAGTACTAATTCACCCCTCCACTTT
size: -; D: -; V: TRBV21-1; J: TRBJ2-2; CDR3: CASSPFPLPALGTGELFF; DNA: TGTGCCAGCAGCCCTTTTCCCCTGCCCGCCCTAGGCACCGGGGAGCTGTTTTTT
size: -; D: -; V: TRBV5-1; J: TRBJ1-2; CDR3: CASSSVIGVSDGYTF; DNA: TGCGCCAGCAGCTCGGTGATCGGGGTGAGTGATGGCTACACCTTC
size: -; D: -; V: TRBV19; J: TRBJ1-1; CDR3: CASSQFGLDPEAFF; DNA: TGTGCCAGTAGTCAATTTGGGCTCGATCCTGAAGCTTTCTTT
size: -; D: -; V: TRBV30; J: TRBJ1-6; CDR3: CAWSGQGGVNSPLHF; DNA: TGTGCCTGGAGTGGTCAAGGGGGGGTTAATTCACCCCTCCACTTT
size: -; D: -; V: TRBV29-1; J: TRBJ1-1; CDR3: CTYSNTEAFF; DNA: TGCACCTACAGTAACACTGAAGCTTTCTTT
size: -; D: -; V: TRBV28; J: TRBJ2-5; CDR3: CASSRIRETQYF; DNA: TGTGCCAGCAGTCGTATCCGAGAGACCCAGTACTTC
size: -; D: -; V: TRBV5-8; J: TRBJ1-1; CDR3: CASSSNGREAFF; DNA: TGTGCCAGCAGCTCAAACGGACGTGAAGCTTTCTTT